This TCR beta chain was retrieved from a study of blood T cell repertoires in COVID-19. Study-level information: The study drew acute and convalescent COVID-19 samples from the United States, Italy and Spain. PBMCs, B-cell-depleted T cells, or T cells were the source of the cDNA or gDNA that made up the material.

J gave up 5 bases and V 5 bases, and 16 bases lay outside the gene matches. Germline loops: CDR1 SSHAT, CDR2 FNYEAQ (reference sequence). This CDR3 has 18 amino acids. Per the authors' pipeline: Estimated nucleated cell counts came from reference gene primer amplification. Repertoires were generated with immunoSEQ multiplex PCR, while TCRdb's copy carries only in-frame clones and drops some. For V, J and clone size, that table is used; D and trimming come from the DNA. There are some 89,000 clones in the sample; approximately 90% occur only once, and 1.5% to 2% lies in the top ten. Sequences were obtained from peripheral blood. This chain joins TRBV7-7 and TRBJ2-2, with TRBD1 matching over 8 bases. The receptor was derived from a man in his 60s with acute or convalescent COVID-19. The DNA for the CDR3 is TGTGCCAGCAGCGCCGGACAGGGATTGGGGCTGAGGACCGGGGAGCTGTTTTTT. It yields the protein CASSAGQGLGLRTGELFF.